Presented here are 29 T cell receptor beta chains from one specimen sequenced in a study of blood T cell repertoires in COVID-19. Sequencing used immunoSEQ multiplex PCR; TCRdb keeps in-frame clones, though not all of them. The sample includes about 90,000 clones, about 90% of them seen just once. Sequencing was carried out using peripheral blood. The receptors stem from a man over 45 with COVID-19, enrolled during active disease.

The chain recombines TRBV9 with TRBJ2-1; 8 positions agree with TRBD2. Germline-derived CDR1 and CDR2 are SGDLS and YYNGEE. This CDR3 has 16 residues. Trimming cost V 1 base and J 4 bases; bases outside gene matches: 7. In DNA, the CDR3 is TGTGCCAGCAGCGTATCGGGGGGGCCACCTTACAATGAGCAGTTCTTC. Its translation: CASSVSGGPPYNEQFF.

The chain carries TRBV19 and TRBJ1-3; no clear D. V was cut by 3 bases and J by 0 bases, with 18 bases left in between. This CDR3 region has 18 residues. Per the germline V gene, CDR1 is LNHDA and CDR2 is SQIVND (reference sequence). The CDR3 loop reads CASSIHLSGIGSGNTIYF. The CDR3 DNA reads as TGTGCCAGTAGTATCCACCTCTCAGGAATCGGCTCTGGAAACACCATATATTTT. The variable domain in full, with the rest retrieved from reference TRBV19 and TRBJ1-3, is DGGITQSPKYLFRKEGQNVTLSCEQNLNHDAMYWYRQDPGQGLRLIYYSQIVNDFQKGDIAEGYSVSREKKESFPLTVTSAQKNPTAFYLCASSIHLSGIGSGNTIYFGEGSWLTVV.

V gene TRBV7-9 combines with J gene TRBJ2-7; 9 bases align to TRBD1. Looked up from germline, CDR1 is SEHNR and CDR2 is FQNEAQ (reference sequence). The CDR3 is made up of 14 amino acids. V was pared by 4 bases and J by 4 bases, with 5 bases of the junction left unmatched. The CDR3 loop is CASSSGTGRYEQYF. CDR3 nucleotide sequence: TGTGCCAGCAGCTCCGGGACAGGGAGGTACGAGCAGTACTTC. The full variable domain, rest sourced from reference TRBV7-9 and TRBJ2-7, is DTGVSQNPRHKITKRGQNVTFRCDPISEHNRLYWYRQTLGQGPEFLTYFQNEAQLEKSRLLSDRFSAERPKGSFSTLEIQRTEQGDSAMYLCASSSGTGRYEQYFGPGTRLTVT.

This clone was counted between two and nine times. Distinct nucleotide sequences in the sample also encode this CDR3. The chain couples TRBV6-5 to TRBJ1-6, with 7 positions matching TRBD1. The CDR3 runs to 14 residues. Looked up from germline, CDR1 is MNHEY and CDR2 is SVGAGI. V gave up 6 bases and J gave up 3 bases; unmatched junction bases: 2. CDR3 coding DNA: TGTGCCAGCAGACGGGACAGCTATAATTCACCCCTCCACTTT. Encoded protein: CASRRDSYNSPLHF.

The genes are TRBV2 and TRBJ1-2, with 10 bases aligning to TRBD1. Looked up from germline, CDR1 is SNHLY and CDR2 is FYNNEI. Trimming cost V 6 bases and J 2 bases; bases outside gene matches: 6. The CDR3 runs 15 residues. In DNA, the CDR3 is TGTGCCAGCAGGGAACCGGGACAGGGGAACTATGGCTACACCTTC. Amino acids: CASREPGQGNYGYTF.

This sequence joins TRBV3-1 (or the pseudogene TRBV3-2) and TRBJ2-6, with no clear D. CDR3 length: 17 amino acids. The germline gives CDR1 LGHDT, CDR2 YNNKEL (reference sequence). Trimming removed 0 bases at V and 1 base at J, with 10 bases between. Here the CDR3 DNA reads TGTGCCAGCAGCCAAGATTGGCAGGCTTCTGGGGCCAACGTCCTGACTTTC. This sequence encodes CASSQDWQASGANVLTF.

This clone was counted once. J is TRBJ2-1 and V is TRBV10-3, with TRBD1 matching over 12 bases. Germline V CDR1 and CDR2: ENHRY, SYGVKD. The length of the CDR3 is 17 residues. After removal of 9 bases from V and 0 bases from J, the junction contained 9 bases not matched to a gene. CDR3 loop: CAIAGTGGTFSYNEQFF. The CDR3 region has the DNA TGTGCCATTGCCGGGACAGGGGGCACTTTCTCCTACAATGAGCAGTTCTTC.

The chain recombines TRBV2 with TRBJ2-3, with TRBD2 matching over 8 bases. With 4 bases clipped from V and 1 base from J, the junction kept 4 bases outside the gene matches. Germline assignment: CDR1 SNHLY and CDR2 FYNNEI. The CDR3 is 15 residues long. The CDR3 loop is CASSVYSGGTDTQYF. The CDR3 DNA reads TGTGCCAGCAGTGTTTATAGCGGGGGCACAGATACGCAGTATTTT.

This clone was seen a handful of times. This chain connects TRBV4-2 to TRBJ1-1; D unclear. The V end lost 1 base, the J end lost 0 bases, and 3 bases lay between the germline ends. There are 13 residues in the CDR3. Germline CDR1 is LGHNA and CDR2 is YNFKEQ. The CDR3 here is CASSQVMNTEAFF. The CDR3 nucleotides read TGTGCCAGCAGCCAAGTAATGAACACTGAAGCTTTCTTT.

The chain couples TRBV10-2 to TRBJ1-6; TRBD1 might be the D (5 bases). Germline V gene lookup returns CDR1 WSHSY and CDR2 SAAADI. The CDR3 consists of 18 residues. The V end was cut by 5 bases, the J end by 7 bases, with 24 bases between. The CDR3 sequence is CASSPLGLGLLGNSPLHF. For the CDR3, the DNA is TGCGCCAGCAGTCCGTTAGGGTTGGGGCTCCTGGGGAATTCACCCCTCCACTTT.

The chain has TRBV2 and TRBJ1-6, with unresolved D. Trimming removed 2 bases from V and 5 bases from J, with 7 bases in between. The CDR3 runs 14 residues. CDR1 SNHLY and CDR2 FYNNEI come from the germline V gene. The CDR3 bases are TGTGCCAGCAGTGAATTGCCAGATAATTCACCCCTCCACTTT. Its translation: CASSELPDNSPLHF. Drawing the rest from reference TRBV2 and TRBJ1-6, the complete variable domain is EPEVTQTPSHQVTQMGQEVILRCVPISNHLYFYWYRQILGQKVEFLVSFYNNEISEKSEIFDDQFSVERPDGSNFTLKIRSTKLEDSAMYFCASSELPDNSPLHFGNGTRLTVT.

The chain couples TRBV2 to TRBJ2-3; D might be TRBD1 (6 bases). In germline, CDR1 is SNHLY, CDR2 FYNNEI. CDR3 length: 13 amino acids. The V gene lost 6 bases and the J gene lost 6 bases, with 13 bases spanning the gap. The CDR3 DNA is TGTGCCAGCAGACGAGGGACATCTGATACGCAGTATTTT. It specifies CASRRGTSDTQYF.

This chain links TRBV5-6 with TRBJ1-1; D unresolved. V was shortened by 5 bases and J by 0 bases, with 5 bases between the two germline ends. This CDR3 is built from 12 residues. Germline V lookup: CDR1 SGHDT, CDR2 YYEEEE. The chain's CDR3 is CASSYLNTEAFF. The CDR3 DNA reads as TGTGCCAGCAGTTATCTGAACACTGAAGCTTTCTTT.

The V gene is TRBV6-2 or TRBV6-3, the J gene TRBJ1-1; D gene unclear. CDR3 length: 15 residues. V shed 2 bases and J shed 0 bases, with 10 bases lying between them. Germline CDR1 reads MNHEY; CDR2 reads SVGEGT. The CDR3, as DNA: TGTGCCAGCAGTTACGGGGAGGTTGTGAACACTGAAGCTTTCTTT. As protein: CASSYGEVVNTEAFF.

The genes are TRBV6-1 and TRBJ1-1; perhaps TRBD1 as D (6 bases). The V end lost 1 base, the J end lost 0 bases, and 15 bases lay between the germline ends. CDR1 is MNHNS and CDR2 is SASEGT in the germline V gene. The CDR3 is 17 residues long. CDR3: CASSEEGHSPMNTEAFF. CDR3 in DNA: TGTGCCAGCAGTGAAGAGGGACACAGCCCCATGAACACTGAAGCTTTCTTT.

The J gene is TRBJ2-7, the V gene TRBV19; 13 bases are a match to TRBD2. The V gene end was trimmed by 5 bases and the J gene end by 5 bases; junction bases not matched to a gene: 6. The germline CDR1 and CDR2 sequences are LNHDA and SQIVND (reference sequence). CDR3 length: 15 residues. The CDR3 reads CASSPRLAGGDEQYF. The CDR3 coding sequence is TGTGCCAGTAGTCCACGACTAGCGGGGGGAGACGAGCAGTACTTC. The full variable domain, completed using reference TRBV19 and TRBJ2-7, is DGGITQSPKYLFRKEGQNVTLSCEQNLNHDAMYWYRQDPGQGLRLIYYSQIVNDFQKGDIAEGYSVSREKKESFPLTVTSAQKNPTAFYLCASSPRLAGGDEQYFGPGTRLTVT.

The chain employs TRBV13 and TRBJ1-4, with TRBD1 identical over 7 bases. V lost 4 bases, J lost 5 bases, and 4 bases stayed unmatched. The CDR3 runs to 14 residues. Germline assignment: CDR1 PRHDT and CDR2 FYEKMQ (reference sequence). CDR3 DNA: TGTGCCAGCAGCTCCGGGACAGTGAATGAAAAACTGTTTTTT. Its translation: CASSSGTVNEKLFF.

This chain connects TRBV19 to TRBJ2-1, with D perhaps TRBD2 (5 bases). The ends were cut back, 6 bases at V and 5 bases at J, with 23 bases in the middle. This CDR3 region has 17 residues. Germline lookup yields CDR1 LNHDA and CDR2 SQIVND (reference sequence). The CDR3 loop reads CASRSGPMTILHNEQFF. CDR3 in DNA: TGTGCCAGTAGGTCAGGACCAATGACTATCCTCCACAATGAGCAGTTCTTC. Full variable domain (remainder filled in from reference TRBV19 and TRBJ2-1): DGGITQSPKYLFRKEGQNVTLSCEQNLNHDAMYWYRQDPGQGLRLIYYSQIVNDFQKGDIAEGYSVSREKKESFPLTVTSAQKNPTAFYLCASRSGPMTILHNEQFFGPGTRLTVL.

The CDR3 DNA is TGCGCCAGCAGCTTGGCCCCCCTCGGGGAATACGAGCAGTACTTC. Its translation is CASSLAPLGEYEQYF. The chain couples TRBV5-1 to TRBJ2-7; tentatively, D is TRBD2 (5 bases). The CDR3 length is 15 residues. Germline CDR1 SGHRS, CDR2 YFSETQ. V was shortened by 0 bases and J by 4 bases, with 14 bases between the two germline ends.

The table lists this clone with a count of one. CDR3: CASSLDGTGRYTF. The CDR3 DNA reads TGCGCCAGCAGCTTGGATGGGACAGGGAGGTACACCTTC. The chain carries TRBV5-1 and TRBJ1-2; TRBD1 aligns across 9 bases. CDR1 is SGHRS and CDR2 is YFSETQ in the germline V gene. The CDR3 length is 13 residues. V was pared by 0 bases and J by 11 bases, with 5 bases of the junction left unmatched.

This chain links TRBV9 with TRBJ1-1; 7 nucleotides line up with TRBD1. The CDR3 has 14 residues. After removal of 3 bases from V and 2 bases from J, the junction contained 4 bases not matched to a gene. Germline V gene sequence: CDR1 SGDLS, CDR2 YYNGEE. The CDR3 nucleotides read TGTGCCAGCAGCGCGCGGGACAGCAACACTGAAGCTTTCTTT. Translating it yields CASSARDSNTEAFF.

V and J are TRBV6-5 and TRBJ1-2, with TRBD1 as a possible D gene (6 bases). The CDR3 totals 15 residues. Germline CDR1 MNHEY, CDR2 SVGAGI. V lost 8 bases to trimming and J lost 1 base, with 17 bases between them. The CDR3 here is CASGSRGGGNYGYTF. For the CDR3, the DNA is TGTGCCAGCGGAAGTAGGGGGGGAGGTAACTATGGCTACACCTTC.

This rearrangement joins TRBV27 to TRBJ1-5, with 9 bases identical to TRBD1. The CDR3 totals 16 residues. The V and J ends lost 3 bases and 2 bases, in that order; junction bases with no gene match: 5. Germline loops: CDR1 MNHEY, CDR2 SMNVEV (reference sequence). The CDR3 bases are TGTGCCAGCAGTTTGGGGACAGGGAAAGGCAATCAGCCCCAGCATTTT. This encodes CASSLGTGKGNQPQHF.

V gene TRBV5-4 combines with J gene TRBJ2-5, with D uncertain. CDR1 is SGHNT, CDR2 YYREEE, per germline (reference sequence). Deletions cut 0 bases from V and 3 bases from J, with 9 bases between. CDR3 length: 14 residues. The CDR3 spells CASSLAVSKETQYF. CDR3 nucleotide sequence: TGTGCCAGCAGCTTGGCGGTCTCAAAAGAGACCCAGTACTTC.

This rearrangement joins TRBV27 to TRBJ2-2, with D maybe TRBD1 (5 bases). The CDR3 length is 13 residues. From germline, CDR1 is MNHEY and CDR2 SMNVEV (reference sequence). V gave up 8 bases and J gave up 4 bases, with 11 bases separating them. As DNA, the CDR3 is TGTGCCAGCTACTCAGGGCTCACCGGGGAGCTGTTTTTT. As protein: CASYSGLTGELFF.

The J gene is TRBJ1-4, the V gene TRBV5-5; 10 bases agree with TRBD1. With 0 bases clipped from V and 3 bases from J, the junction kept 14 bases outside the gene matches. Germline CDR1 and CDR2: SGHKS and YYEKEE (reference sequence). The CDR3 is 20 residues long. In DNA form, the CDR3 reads TGTGCCAGCAGCTTGGAGGTGACAGGGGGCGATCTGCTGGCTAATGAAAAACTGTTTTTT. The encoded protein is CASSLEVTGGDLLANEKLFF.

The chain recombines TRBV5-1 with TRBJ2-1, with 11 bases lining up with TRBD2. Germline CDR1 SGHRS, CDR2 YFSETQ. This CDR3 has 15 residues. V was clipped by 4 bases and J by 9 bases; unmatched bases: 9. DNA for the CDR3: TGCGCCAGCAGCCAGACTAGCGGGGCATCAGGTGAGCAGTTCTTC. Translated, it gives CASSQTSGASGEQFF.

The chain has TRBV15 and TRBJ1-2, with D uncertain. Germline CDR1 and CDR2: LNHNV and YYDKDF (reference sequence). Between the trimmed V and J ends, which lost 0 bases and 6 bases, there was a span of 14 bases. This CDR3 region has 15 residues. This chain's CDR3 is CATSRDLPGEDGYTF. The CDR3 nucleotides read TGTGCCACCAGCAGAGATTTACCCGGGGAGGATGGCTACACCTTC.

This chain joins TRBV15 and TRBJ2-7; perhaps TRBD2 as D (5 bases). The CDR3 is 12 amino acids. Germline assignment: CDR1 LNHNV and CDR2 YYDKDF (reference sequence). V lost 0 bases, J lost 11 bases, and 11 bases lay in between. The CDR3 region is CATSRDFTGKYF. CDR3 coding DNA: TGTGCCACCAGCAGAGATTTCACGGGAAAGTACTTC.